The 17 T cell receptor beta chains below come from one sample, sequenced in a study of shared clonotypes between healthy human individuals. The assay was immunoSEQ multiplex PCR, and TCRdb's table has in-frame clones only and misses some. The sample has around 2,000,000 clones; approximately 94% are singletons. In the naive CD8 group, cells lacked CD45RO and were positively selected for CCR7, so terminally differentiated effector memory CD45RA+ cells were left out. Sequenced material: naive CD8+ T cells from PBMCs. Source of these receptors: a man between 18 and 35 years old in good health. Some clones in this sample may be carry-over from other donors' samples.

The gene calls are TRBV21-1 and TRBJ2-6; the tabulated D call, TRBD1, remains unverified against the DNA. TRBV21-1 is a pseudogene. This CDR3 has 18 amino acids. CDR3 nucleotide sequence: TGTGCCAGCAGCAAAGTTGACAGGGGAAACTCTGGGGCCAACGTCCTGACTTTC. Its translation: CASSKVDRGNSGANVLTF.

As regards this clone: The same CDR3 arises from other DNA sequences in this sample as well. Written as DNA, the CDR3 is TGTGCCAGCAGCCTCGGACAGCCAAATCAGCCCCAGCATTTT. As protein: CASSLGQPNQPQHF. V gene TRBV28 combines with J gene TRBJ1-5, with D maybe TRBD1 (6 bases). This CDR3 is built from 14 residues. Germline CDR1 MDHEN, CDR2 SYDVKM. Trimming took off 6 bases at V and 4 bases at J, with 13 bases between the two ends.

This rearrangement joins TRBV4-1 to TRBJ1-1; tentative D call: TRBD1 (6 bases). The CDR3 runs to 14 residues. V was clipped by 3 bases and J by 7 bases, with 15 bases between them. Germline lookup yields CDR1 MGHRA and CDR2 YSYEKL. The CDR3: CASSHPGQSNEAFF. The DNA for the CDR3 is TGCGCCAGCAGCCACCCAGGACAGTCTAATGAAGCTTTCTTT.

The genes are TRBV4-1 and TRBJ2-1, with D uncertain. The V gene lost 4 bases and the J gene lost 5 bases, with 21 bases spanning the gap. The length of the CDR3 is 17 residues. The germline gives CDR1 MGHRA, CDR2 YSYEKL. CDR3 nucleotides: TGCGCCAGCAGCCCCATAATGACACCACTTTTAAACAATGAGCAGTTCTTC. This encodes CASSPIMTPLLNNEQFF.

The CDR3 bases are TGTGCCAGCAGCTTAGAACTAGCGACGGGTGAGCAGTTCTTC. Protein: CASSLELATGEQFF. The chain employs TRBV13 and TRBJ2-1; 7 positions agree with TRBD2. Trimming took 1 base from V and 9 from J; bases not matched to a gene: 6. CDR1 is PRHDT, CDR2 FYEKMQ, per germline (reference sequence). This CDR3 comprises 14 residues.

A remark on this clone: This same CDR3 is encoded by further DNA sequences in the sample. The genes are TRBV29-1 and TRBJ2-2; D call uncertain. The CDR3 totals 13 residues. Trimming took off 4 bases at V and 2 bases at J, with 8 bases between the two ends. In germline, CDR1 is SQVTM, CDR2 ANQGSEA. CDR3 amino acids: CSVVRANTGELFF. DNA of the CDR3: TGCAGCGTTGTTCGGGCTAACACCGGGGAGCTGTTTTTT.

Comment on this clone: Here the CDR3 omits its conserved ending phenylalanine or tryptophan, so a read error is the likely source. The DNA is omitted, as the CDR3 cannot be located on it reliably, and the CDR3 follows TCRdb's listing. This chain joins TRBV14 and TRBJ2-3; the table gives TRBD2 as D, unverified against the DNA. The CDR3 is 11 amino acids long, termini counted. Looked up from germline, CDR1 is SGHDN and CDR2 is FVKESK. Here the CDR3 reads CASSQVSMWWS.

The gene calls are TRBV19 and TRBJ1-5; D gene unclear. Germline V lookup: CDR1 LNHDA, CDR2 SQIVND (reference sequence). V lost 3 bases to trimming and J lost 6 bases, with 12 bases between them. The CDR3 loop spans 14 amino acids. The CDR3 DNA reads as TGTGCCAGTAGTATTAAGGGATTCGGTCAGCCCCAGCATTTT. As protein: CASSIKGFGQPQHF. Together with reference TRBV19 and TRBJ1-5, the CDR3 gives the full variable domain: DGGITQSPKYLFRKEGQNVTLSCEQNLNHDAMYWYRQDPGQGLRLIYYSQIVNDFQKGDIAEGYSVSREKKESFPLTVTSAQKNPTAFYLCASSIKGFGQPQHFGDGTRLSIL.

The chain has TRBV11-2 and TRBJ2-1, with unresolved D. V was shortened by 7 bases and J by 3 bases, with 22 bases between the two germline ends. Germline V gene lookup returns CDR1 SGHAT and CDR2 FQNNGV. The CDR3 consists of 17 residues. The CDR3 bases are TGTGCCAGCACCGAAACCGCCCAGACCATAAGCTACAATGAGCAGTTCTTC. This encodes CASTETAQTISYNEQFF.

The gene calls are TRBV30 and TRBJ2-4; 7 bases align to TRBD1. The germline V gene encodes CDR1 GTSNPN and CDR2 SVGIG (reference sequence). V lost 5 bases, J lost 0 bases, and 13 bases stayed unmatched. The CDR3 is made up of 17 amino acids. DNA of the CDR3: TGTGCCTGGGGATTGGACAGGTTCAGTATAGCCAAAAACATTCAGTACTTC. Protein: CAWGLDRFSIAKNIQYF.

V usage is TRBV9 and J usage is TRBJ2-1, with a tentative D call TRBD1 (5 bases). The germline V gene encodes CDR1 SGDLS and CDR2 YYNGEE. The ends were cut back, 8 bases at V and 8 bases at J, with 14 bases in the middle. CDR3 length: 12 amino acids. Written as DNA, the CDR3 is TGTGCCAGTGGCAGGGCTGACTATGAGCAGTTCTTC. Translation: CASGRADYEQFF.

The chain joins TRBV5-1 to TRBJ2-7; D unresolved. The CDR3 contains 13 residues. V was shortened by 1 base and J by 3 bases, with 8 bases between the two germline ends. Per the germline V gene, CDR1 is SGHRS and CDR2 is YFSETQ. The CDR3 spells CASSLSAYYEQYF. CDR3 DNA sequence: TGCGCCAGCAGCTTGAGTGCGTACTACGAGCAGTACTTC.

V gene TRBV6-5 combines with J gene TRBJ2-7, with 8 bases fitting TRBD1. CDR1 is MNHEY, CDR2 SVGAGI, per germline. This CDR3 has 12 amino acids. Trimming took 8 bases from V and 3 from J; bases not matched to a gene: 3. The CDR3: CASHDRGYEQYF. The DNA for the CDR3 is TGTGCCAGCCATGACAGGGGCTACGAGCAGTACTTC.

V usage is TRBV6-1 and J usage is TRBJ1-1; TRBD1 aligns across 7 bases. Germline trimming cut 5 bases from V and 6 bases from J; bases unmatched to any gene: 9. There are 14 residues in the CDR3. Germline V gene lookup returns CDR1 MNHNS and CDR2 SASEGT. The DNA for the CDR3 is TGTGCCAGCAGTTTACCGACAGGGCGGGCTGAAGCTTTCTTT. The encoded protein is CASSLPTGRAEAFF.

The CDR3 spells CASSRGTTEWDYEQYF. Here the CDR3 DNA reads TGCGCCAGCAGCCGAGGGACGACAGAGTGGGACTACGAGCAGTACTTC. The chain couples TRBV4-1 to TRBJ2-7; D assignment may be TRBD1 or TRBD2 (5 bases each). V was pared by 4 bases and J by 3 bases, with 19 bases between. The CDR3 spans 16 residues. The germline gives CDR1 MGHRA, CDR2 YSYEKL.

The rearrangement uses TRBV5-4 and TRBJ2-3; D is unclear. The CDR3 is 13 amino acids. Germline CDR1 is SGHNT and CDR2 is YYREEE (reference sequence). Trimming stripped 2 bases from V and 0 bases from J, with 4 bases between. The CDR3, as DNA: TGTGCCAGCAGCTTTGGCAGCACAGATACGCAGTATTTT. Amino acid sequence: CASSFGSTDTQYF.

The chain is built from TRBV6-6 and TRBJ2-7; D is ambiguous. The V and J ends lost 4 bases and 5 bases respectively, with 15 bases between them. Germline loops: CDR1 MNHNY, CDR2 SVGAGI (reference sequence). This CDR3 region has 14 residues. The CDR3 bases are TGTGCCAGCAGTTTCCACCCAGGTGGGGACGAGCAGTACTTC. Its protein is CASSFHPGGDEQYF.